The present T cell receptor beta chain was sequenced within a study of blood T cell repertoires in COVID-19. Study in general: The United States, Italy and Spain provided the acute and convalescent COVID-19 samples.

V was pared by 2 bases and J by 2 bases, with 13 bases between. The CDR3 sequence is 15 residues long. Germline lookup yields CDR1 SGHTA and CDR2 FQGTGA. Authors' processing steps: It was from reference gene primer amplification that nucleated cell counts were estimated. Measured with immunoSEQ multiplex PCR; TCRdb has only the in-frame clones, and not every one. V and J calls and clone size come straight from that table; D and trimming were deduced from the DNA. Here the sample spans 200,000 to 250,000 clones, roughly 81% being singletons. The TCR comes from a woman at least 80 years old with COVID-19, enrolled during active disease. This sequence joins TRBV7-3 and TRBJ2-7; D is possibly TRBD1 (5 bases). The sequencing input was peripheral blood. CDR3 in DNA: TGTGCCAGCAGCTTACAGCCAGGGCCTCCCTACGAGCAGTACTTC. Translating gives CASSLQPGPPYEQYF.